The T cell receptor (beta chain) described here comes from a study of blood T cell repertoires in COVID-19. Overall study context: The United States, Italy and Spain supplied acute and convalescent COVID-19 samples. T cells, B-cell-depleted T cells, or PBMCs provided the cDNA or gDNA that served as material.

In the original workflow: Reference gene primer amplification yielded estimated nucleated cell counts. Repertoires were generated with immunoSEQ multiplex PCR, while TCRdb's copy carries only in-frame clones and drops some. Clone size and V and J calls were adopted from that table, with D and trimming inferred from the DNA. The table includes over 85,000 clones, roughly 87% detected once. The specimen was peripheral blood. This TCR was sampled from a man aged 70 or older with acute or convalescent COVID-19.

The CDR3 is CASSVRSGRNGYTF. As DNA, the CDR3 is TGTGCCAGCAGTGTCCGCTCAGGGCGTAATGGCTACACCTTC. This chain links TRBV2 with TRBJ1-2; D is perhaps TRBD1 (5 bases). The CDR3 length is 14 residues. Germline V gene data show CDR1 as SNHLY and CDR2 as FYNNEI. Between the trimmed V and J ends, which lost 4 bases and 6 bases, there was a span of 15 bases.